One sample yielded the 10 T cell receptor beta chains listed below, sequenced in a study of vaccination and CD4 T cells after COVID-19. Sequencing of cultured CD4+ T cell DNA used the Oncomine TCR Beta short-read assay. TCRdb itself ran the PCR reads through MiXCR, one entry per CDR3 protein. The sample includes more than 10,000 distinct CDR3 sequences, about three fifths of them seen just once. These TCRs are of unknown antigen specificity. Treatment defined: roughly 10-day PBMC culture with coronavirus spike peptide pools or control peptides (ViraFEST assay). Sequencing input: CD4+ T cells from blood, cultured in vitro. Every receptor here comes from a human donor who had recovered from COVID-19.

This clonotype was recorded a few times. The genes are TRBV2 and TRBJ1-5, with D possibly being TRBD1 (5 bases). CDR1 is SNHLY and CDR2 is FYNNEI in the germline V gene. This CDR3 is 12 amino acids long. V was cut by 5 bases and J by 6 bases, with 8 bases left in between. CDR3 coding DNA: TGTGCCAGCAGTAGGGGTGTTCAGCCCCAGCATTTT. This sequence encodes CASSRGVQPQHF.

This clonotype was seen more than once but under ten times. CDR3 in DNA: TGTGCCAGCAGCTCCCGGACAGGGAACTATGGCTACACCTTC. Its translation: CASSSRTGNYGYTF. V and J are TRBV6-1 and TRBJ1-2; TRBD1 aligns across 8 bases. The V segment lost 6 bases and the J segment 2 bases; nucleotides outside the gene matches: 5. The germline V gene encodes CDR1 MNHNS and CDR2 SASEGT. The CDR3 extends over 14 amino acids.

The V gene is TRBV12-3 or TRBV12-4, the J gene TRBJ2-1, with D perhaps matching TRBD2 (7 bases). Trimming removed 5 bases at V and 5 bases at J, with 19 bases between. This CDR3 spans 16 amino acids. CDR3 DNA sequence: TGTGCCAGCAGTCCGGGGGGCGGGAGAGCAAACAATGAGCAGTTCTTC. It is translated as CASSPGGGRANNEQFF.

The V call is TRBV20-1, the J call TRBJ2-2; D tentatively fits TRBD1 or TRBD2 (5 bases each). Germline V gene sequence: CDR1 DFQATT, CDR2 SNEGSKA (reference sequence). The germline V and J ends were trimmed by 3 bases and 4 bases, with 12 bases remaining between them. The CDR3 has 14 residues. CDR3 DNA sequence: TGCAGTGCTAGCCACGCAGGGAGCACCGGGGAGCTGTTTTTT. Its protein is CSASHAGSTGELFF.

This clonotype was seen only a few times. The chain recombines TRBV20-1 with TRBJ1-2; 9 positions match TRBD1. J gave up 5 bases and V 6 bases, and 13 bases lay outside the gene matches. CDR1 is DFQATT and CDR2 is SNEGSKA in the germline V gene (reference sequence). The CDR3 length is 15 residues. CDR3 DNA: TGCAGTGCGCCCGGTCGGGGACAGGGTCATTATGGCTACACCTTC. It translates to CSAPGRGQGHYGYTF.

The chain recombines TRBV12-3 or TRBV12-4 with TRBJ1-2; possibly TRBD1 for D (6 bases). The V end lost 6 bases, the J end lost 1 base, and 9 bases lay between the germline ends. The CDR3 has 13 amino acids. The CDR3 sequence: CASSRDINYGYTF. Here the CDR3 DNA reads TGTGCCAGCAGCAGGGACATTAACTATGGCTACACCTTC.

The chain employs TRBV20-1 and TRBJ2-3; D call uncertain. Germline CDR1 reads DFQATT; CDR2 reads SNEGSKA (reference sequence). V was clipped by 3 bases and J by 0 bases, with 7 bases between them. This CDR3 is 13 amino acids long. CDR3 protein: CSASGYSTDTQYF. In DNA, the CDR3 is TGCAGTGCTAGCGGTTACAGCACAGATACGCAGTATTTT.

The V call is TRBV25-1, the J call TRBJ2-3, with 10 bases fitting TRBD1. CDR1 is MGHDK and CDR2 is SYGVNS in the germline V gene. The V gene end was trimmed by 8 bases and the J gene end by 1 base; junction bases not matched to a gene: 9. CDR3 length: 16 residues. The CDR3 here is CASAKPGTGGTDTQYF. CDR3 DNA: TGTGCCAGCGCAAAACCCGGGACAGGGGGCACAGATACGCAGTATTTT.

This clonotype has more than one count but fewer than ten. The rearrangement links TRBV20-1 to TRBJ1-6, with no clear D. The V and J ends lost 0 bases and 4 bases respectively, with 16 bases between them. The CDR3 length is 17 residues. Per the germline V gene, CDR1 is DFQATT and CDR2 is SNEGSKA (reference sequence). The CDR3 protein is CSARDSKSVPYNSPLHF. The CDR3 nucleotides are TGCAGTGCTAGAGACTCGAAGTCAGTCCCTTATAATTCACCCCTCCACTTT.

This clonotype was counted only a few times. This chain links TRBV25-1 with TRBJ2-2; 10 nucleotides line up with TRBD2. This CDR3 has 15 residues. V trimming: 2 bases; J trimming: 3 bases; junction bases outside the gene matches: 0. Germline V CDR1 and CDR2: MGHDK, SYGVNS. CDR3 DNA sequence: TGTGCCAGCAGTGAAAGCGGGAGGGACACCGGGGAGCTGTTTTTT. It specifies CASSESGRDTGELFF.